This T cell receptor beta chain was retrieved from a study of beta chain features in type 1 diabetes. Germline V gene data show CDR1 as MNHEY and CDR2 as SVGAGI. With 9 bases clipped from V and 8 bases from J, the junction kept 8 bases outside the gene matches. This CDR3 has 13 amino acids. Study results and caveats: Patients and controls would share equally any PCR tilt toward shorter templates.

A few counts support this clone. Its antigen is unknown. The isolated RNA, all of it, was reverse transcribed, so expressed TCRB transcripts were what got sequenced. Profiled with immunoSEQ multiplex PCR; TCRdb holds only in-frame clones, not every one. The sample has around 160,000 clones, roughly 53% seen once. Markers CD45RO/CCR7/CD25/CD127/CD95/CD27 served to sort CD4+ naive, central memory, regulatory and stem cell-like memory cells. The chain couples TRBV6-5 to TRBJ2-1; 9 bases are shared with TRBD1. This clonotype was sampled from a young man in good health. The sample comprised Tregs from blood. CDR3 loop: CASTTGQGYEQFF. DNA of the CDR3: TGTGCCAGTACAACGGGACAGGGTTATGAGCAGTTCTTC.